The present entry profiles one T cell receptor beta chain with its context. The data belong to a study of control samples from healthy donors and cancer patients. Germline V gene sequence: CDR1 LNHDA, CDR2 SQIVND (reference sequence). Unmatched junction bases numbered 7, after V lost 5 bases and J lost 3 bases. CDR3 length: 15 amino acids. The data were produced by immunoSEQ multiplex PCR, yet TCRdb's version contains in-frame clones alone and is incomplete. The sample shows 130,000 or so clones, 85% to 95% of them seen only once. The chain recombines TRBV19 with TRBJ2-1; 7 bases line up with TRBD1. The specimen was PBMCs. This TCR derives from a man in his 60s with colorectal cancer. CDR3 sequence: CASSPGGHDYNEQFF. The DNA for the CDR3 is TGTGCCAGTAGTCCAGGGGGACACGACTACAATGAGCAGTTCTTC.